The clone carrying this T cell receptor (beta chain) was seen more than once but under ten times. The antigen is unknown. The CDR3 sequence is 14 residues long. V lost 3 bases and J 2 bases, leaving 11 bases between the germline ends. Germline CDR1 reads KGHSH; CDR2 reads LQKENI. The sample is drawn from a study of T cells after yellow fever vaccination. Notes on the study in general: Weaker in magnitude, the secondary response showed a faster peak on day 5 versus 15.

TCRdb processed the 5' RACE reads anew with MiXCR; each CDR3 protein has one entry. The data show approximately 93,000 distinct CDR3 sequences, 5.8% seen once. The rearrangement links TRBV18 to TRBJ2-7, with D perhaps matching TRBD1 or TRBD2 (5 bases each). This receptor was obtained from a man aged 18 to 29 who received the YFV17D yellow fever vaccine. The specimen was CD8+ T cells sorted from PBMCs, collected 10 days after the yellow fever booster vaccination. DNA for the CDR3: TGTGCCAGCTCACCCGGGACGGCGGCCTACGAGCAGTACTTC. Translated, it gives CASSPGTAAYEQYF.